The clone carrying this T cell receptor (beta chain) appeared once. Its cognate antigen is unknown. Measured with immunoSEQ multiplex PCR; TCRdb has only the in-frame clones, and not every one. There are under 80,000 clones in the sample; around 89% occur only once, and 0.95% to 1.5% lies in the top ten. These data come from a study of cytomegalovirus exposure and HLA in healthy donors. The length of the CDR3 is 13 residues. CDR1 is SGHNT, CDR2 YYREEE, per germline (reference sequence). V gave up 7 bases and J gave up 2 bases, with 12 bases separating them. Findings and limits, study-wide: The study recorded 150 to 200 TCR beta chains that were cytomegalovirus-associated.

The receptor was isolated from a woman younger than 30 in good health and CMV-seronegative. The material sequenced was PBMCs. The chain couples TRBV5-4 to TRBJ1-1; D is perhaps TRBD1 (5 bases). The CDR3 region has the DNA TGTGCCAGCGGAACAGGAAGTAACACTGAAGCTTTCTTT. Encoded protein: CASGTGSNTEAFF.